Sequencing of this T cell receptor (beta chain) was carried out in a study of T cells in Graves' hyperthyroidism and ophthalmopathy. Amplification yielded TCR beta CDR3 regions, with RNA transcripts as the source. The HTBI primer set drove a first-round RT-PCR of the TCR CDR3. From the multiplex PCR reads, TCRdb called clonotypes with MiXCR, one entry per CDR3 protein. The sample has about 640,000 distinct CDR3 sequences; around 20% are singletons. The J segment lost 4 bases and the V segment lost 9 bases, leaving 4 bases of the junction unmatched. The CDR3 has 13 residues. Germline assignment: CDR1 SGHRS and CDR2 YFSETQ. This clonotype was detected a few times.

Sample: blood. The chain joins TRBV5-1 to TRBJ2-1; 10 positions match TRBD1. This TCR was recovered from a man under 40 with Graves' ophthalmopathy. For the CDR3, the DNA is TGCGCCATCCCGGGACAGGGGTACAATGAGCAGTTCTTC. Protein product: CAIPGQGYNEQFF.